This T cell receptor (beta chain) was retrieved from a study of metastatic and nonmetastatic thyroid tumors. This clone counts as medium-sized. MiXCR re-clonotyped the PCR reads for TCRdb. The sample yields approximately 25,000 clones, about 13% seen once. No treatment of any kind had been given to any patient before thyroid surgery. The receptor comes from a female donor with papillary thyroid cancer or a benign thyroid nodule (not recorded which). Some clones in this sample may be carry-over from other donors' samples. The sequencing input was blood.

The DNA for the CDR3 is TGTGCCAGCAGTTGGACAGGGAATTACGAGCAGTACTTC. Amino acids: CASSWTGNYEQYF. This rearrangement joins TRBV2 to TRBJ2-7; 8 bases line up with TRBD1. V lost 5 bases, J lost 4 bases, and 4 bases stayed unmatched. Germline values: CDR1 SNHLY, CDR2 FYNNEI. CDR3 length: 13 amino acids.